What follows describes a single TCR beta chain. The record originates from a study of blood T cell repertoires in COVID-19. In the study overall: From the United States, Italy and Spain came samples of acute and convalescent COVID-19. Sample material is recorded as cDNA or gDNA derived from T cells, B-cell-depleted T cells, or PBMCs.

The germline V gene has CDR1 MNHEY and CDR2 SMNVEV (reference sequence). This CDR3 contains 15 residues. Trimming took 5 bases from V and 4 from J; bases not matched to a gene: 5. In the original analysis: Estimation of nucleated cell counts relied on the amplification of reference gene primers. The table came from immunoSEQ multiplex PCR; TCRdb's copy has only in-frame clones and leaves some out. From that table come the V and J calls and clone size; the DNA was used to work out D and trimming. The table records roughly 89,000 clones, 80% to 90% of them present only once. The chain uses TRBV27 and TRBJ1-4; 9 positions match TRBD1. Specimen: peripheral blood. The receptor comes from a woman at least 80 years old with acute or convalescent COVID-19. As DNA, the CDR3 is TGTGCCAGCAGTGGGGACAGGGTCCTTAATGAAAAACTGTTTTTT. Amino acid sequence: CASSGDRVLNEKLFF.